These T cell receptor beta chains were read from a single sample in a study of blood T cell repertoires in COVID-19. Sequencing used immunoSEQ multiplex PCR; TCRdb keeps in-frame clones, though not all of them. Of some 100,000 clones detected, roughly 92% appear once; the ten largest clones hold more than 5%. The sample taken for sequencing was peripheral blood. All receptors derive from a man aged 70-80 years with acute or convalescent COVID-19. The CDR3 runs from the conserved cysteine through the conserved F or W. The D gene is left open where the match is weak. Rows may omit the clone size; those that give it use once, few, many or a size class.

j_call d_call v_call clone_size cdr3_aa cdr3_nt
TRBJ1-4 - TRBV4-2 - CASSQRGGSFRDEKLFF TGTGCCAGCAGCCAAAGGGGGGGAAGCTTTAGAGATGAAAAACTGTTTTTT
TRBJ2-3 TRBD2 TRBV28 - CASSSAGDRTDTQYF TGTGCCAGCAGTTCCGCGGGAGACCGCACAGATACGCAGTATTTT
TRBJ2-7 TRBD2 TRBV7-9 - CASSPRTSGNLEQYF TGTGCCAGCAGCCCCAGGACTAGCGGGAACCTCGAGCAGTACTTC
TRBJ2-7 - TRBV4-3 - CASSEGTYVYEQYF TGCGCCAGCAGCGAGGGGACTTATGTCTACGAGCAGTACTTC
TRBJ2-5 - TRBV7-9 - CASSLDPWVGEETQYF TGTGCCAGCAGCTTAGATCCATGGGTAGGGGAAGAGACCCAGTACTTC
TRBJ2-7 TRBD2 TRBV4-3 - CASSQELTSGLYEQYF TGCGCCAGCAGCCAAGAACTTACTAGCGGGCTCTACGAGCAGTACTTC
TRBJ1-1 - TRBV6-2/TRBV6-3 once CASSLTGYDTEAFF TGTGCCAGCAGTCTCACAGGGTACGACACTGAAGCTTTCTTT
TRBJ1-1 - TRBV25-1 - CASSEWAGNTEAFF TGTGCCAGCAGTGAATGGGCAGGGAACACTGAAGCTTTCTTT
TRBJ2-3 - TRBV5-6 - CASSQSDTQYF TGTGCCAGCAGCCAGTCAGATACGCAGTATTTT
TRBJ1-1 TRBD1 TRBV6-5 - CASSFDRGGDTEAFF TGTGCCAGCAGTTTCGACAGGGGAGGGGACACTGAAGCTTTCTTT
TRBJ2-7 TRBD2 TRBV7-2 - CASSFTSGSSKEQYF TGTGCCAGCAGCTTTACTAGCGGGAGCTCGAAAGAGCAGTACTTC
TRBJ1-3 - TRBV6-5 - CASRAVVARGNTIYF TGTGCCAGCAGGGCGGTTGTGGCGCGCGGAAACACCATATATTTT
TRBJ1-2 - TRBV19 - CASRPPARQHYGFTF TGTGCCAGTAGACCTCCCGCCCGACAGCACTATGGCTTCACCTTC
TRBJ2-7 - TRBV11-2 - CASSLEQYTYEQYF TGTGCCAGCAGCTTAGAACAGTATACCTACGAGCAGTACTTC
TRBJ1-3 - TRBV18 - CASSPSRATTSGNTIYF TGTGCCAGCTCACCAAGCCGAGCGACTACCTCTGGAAACACCATATATTTT
TRBJ2-1 - TRBV6-5 - CASSPAGVAEQFF TGTGCCAGCAGTCCCGCCGGAGTAGCTGAGCAGTTCTTC
TRBJ2-2 TRBD2 TRBV2 - CASSATSVDTGELFF TGTGCCAGCAGTGCCACTAGCGTCGACACCGGGGAGCTGTTTTTT
TRBJ2-7 TRBD2 TRBV28 - CASSFPRGGFYEQYF TGTGCCAGCAGTTTCCCGCGGGGGGGATTTTACGAGCAGTACTTC
TRBJ1-1 TRBD1 TRBV6-5 - CASRQDRSGNTEAFF TGTGCCAGTAGACAGGACAGGTCGGGGAACACTGAAGCTTTCTTT
TRBJ2-7 TRBD2 TRBV10-3 - CAISEASGSYEQYF TGTGCCATCAGTGAGGCTAGCGGGTCCTACGAGCAGTACTTC
TRBJ1-1 - TRBV6-5 - CASSLNQGSTEAFF TGTGCCAGCAGCCTTAATCAGGGGAGCACTGAAGCTTTCTTT
TRBJ1-2 - TRBV9 - CASSRPGNGYTF TGTGCCAGCAGCCGACCGGGGAATGGCTACACCTTC
TRBJ1-2 TRBD1 TRBV9 - CASSFEDRGPGYTF TGTGCCAGCAGCTTCGAGGACAGGGGGCCTGGCTACACCTTC
TRBJ1-2 - TRBV29-1 - CSVEGSGRNYGYTF TGCAGCGTTGAGGGTTCAGGGAGGAACTATGGCTACACCTTC
TRBJ2-1 - TRBV6-5 - CASSTGLDEQFF TGTGCCAGCAGTACGGGACTGGATGAGCAGTTCTTC
TRBJ1-2 - TRBV30 once CAWSVGQPGDGYTF TGTGCCTGGAGTGTAGGACAGCCAGGGGATGGCTACACCTTC
TRBJ2-5 TRBD2 TRBV10-3 - CAISPFGLAGDETQYF TGTGCCATCAGTCCTTTTGGACTAGCGGGAGACGAGACCCAGTACTTC
TRBJ2-1 TRBD2 TRBV5-4 - CASSLSPLAGRYEQFF TGTGCCAGCAGCTTGTCCCCCCTAGCGGGTAGATATGAGCAGTTCTTC
TRBJ2-1 TRBD2 TRBV15 - CATSRTSETYNEQFF TGTGCCACCAGCAGAACTAGCGAGACTTACAATGAGCAGTTCTTC